A selection of T cell receptor beta chains follows, all from one sample in a study of PD-1 blockade in mismatch repair-deficient tumors. Here immunoSEQ multiplex PCR was the method, and the copy in TCRdb shows in-frame clones only, minus some. The repertoire holds tens of thousands of clones, with over 65% as singletons. This sample comprised peripheral blood, obtained 4 weeks after starting pembrolizumab. These receptors were collected from an adult with mismatch repair-deficient cancer. CDR3s include the opening cysteine and the closing phenylalanine or tryptophan. Each record gives: V gene, D gene, clone size, J gene, CDR3 DNA, CDR3 protein. D genes are given only for firm matches. Part of the rows lack a size; the others show once, few, many or a class for expanded clones.

TRBV5-1	.	.	TRBJ1-5	TGCGCCAGCAGCTTGGACAACAATCAGCCCCAGCATTTT	CASSLDNNQPQHF
TRBV18	.	few	TRBJ2-7	TGTGCCAGCTCACCAGACAGACACTACGAGCAGTACTTC	CASSPDRHYEQYF
TRBV30	.	.	TRBJ1-1	TGTGCCTGGAAGGCGGACTTGAACACTGAAGCTTTCTTT	CAWKADLNTEAFF
TRBV21-1	.	.	TRBJ2-7	TGTGCCAGCAGCAAAGATAGAGCTTACTACGAGCAGTACTTC	CASSKDRAYYEQYF
TRBV11-3	TRBD2	.	TRBJ2-7	TGTGCCAGCAGCTTAGGCCCTAGCGGGACGGTCTACGAGCAGTACTTC	CASSLGPSGTVYEQYF
TRBV7-6	.	.	TRBJ2-7	TGTGCCAGCAGCTTAACCCCCATGAGGAAGAGGGGGGAGCAGTACTTC	CASSLTPMRKRGEQYF
TRBV5-1	.	.	TRBJ1-1	TGCGCCAGCAGCACGACCGGGACGGTGAACACTGAAGCTTTCTTT	CASSTTGTVNTEAFF
TRBV6-1	TRBD1	.	TRBJ1-5	TGTGCCAGCAGCAGAACAGGGGATCGCAATCAGCCCCAGCATTTT	CASSRTGDRNQPQHF
TRBV13	.	few	TRBJ1-5	TGTGCCAGCAGCTTTCAGGGGAGAAATCAGCCCCAGCATTTT	CASSFQGRNQPQHF
TRBV6-1	.	.	TRBJ2-6	TGTGCCAGCAGTAAAGGGGGGCTCGGGGCCAACGTCCTGACTTTC	CASSKGGLGANVLTF
TRBV7-2	TRBD1	.	TRBJ1-1	TGTGCCAGCAGCTTTCGGGACAGGGTTCCCACTGAAGCTTTCTTT	CASSFRDRVPTEAFF
TRBV10-3	.	.	TRBJ2-7	TGTGCCATCAAGAAGGCAGGGAGGTTCTACGAGCAGTACTTC	CAIKKAGRFYEQYF
TRBV5-1	TRBD1	.	TRBJ1-1	TGCGCCAGCAGCCCGGGGACAGGGGCGAACACTGAAGCTTTCTTT	CASSPGTGANTEAFF
TRBV7-2	.	.	TRBJ2-1	TGTGCCAGCAGCTTGTACAGGGAGGGCGAGCAGTTCTTC	CASSLYREGEQFF
TRBV6-1	.	.	TRBJ2-5	TGTGCCAGCAGTGAAAGGGAGACCCAGTACTTC	CASSERETQYF
TRBV9	TRBD2	.	TRBJ2-7	TGTGCCAGCAGCAGATCCCCAGCGGGAGGATACGAGCAGTACTTC	CASSRSPAGGYEQYF
TRBV19	.	.	TRBJ2-3	TGTGCCAGTAGTCGAGGGAGTGGCGCAGATACGCAGTATTTT	CASSRGSGADTQYF
TRBV19	.	.	TRBJ2-7	TGTGCCAGTAGTATAGTGATGACAGTCCGGACCTACGAGCAGTACTTC	CASSIVMTVRTYEQYF
TRBV6-1	TRBD2	.	TRBJ2-3	TGTGCCAGCAGTCGACTAGCTTATGGCACAGATACGCAGTATTTT	CASSRLAYGTDTQYF
TRBV7-3	TRBD2	.	TRBJ2-2	TGTGCCAGCAGCCCCCGGGGGGGGGTCAACACCGGGGAGCTGTTTTTT	CASSPRGGVNTGELFF
TRBV27	TRBD2	.	TRBJ2-5	TGTGCCAGCAGTTTAAGGGACGGGAGGGGTGAGACCCAGTACTTC	CASSLRDGRGETQYF
TRBV28	.	.	TRBJ2-7	TGTGCCAGCAGTTCCCAGAGGGGGGCGACTTACGAGCAGTACTTC	CASSSQRGATYEQYF
TRBV7-6	.	.	TRBJ2-6	TGTGCCAGCAGCCCTTCTACAGGGCTTGGGGCCAACGTCCTGACTTTC	CASSPSTGLGANVLTF
TRBV19	.	.	TRBJ1-2	TGTGCCAGTAGTGATCCCTCGGGGCACTATGGCTACACCTTC	CASSDPSGHYGYTF
TRBV6-5	.	.	TRBJ1-2	TGTGCCAGCAGCGACATTCTAGTAGGCTACACCTTC	CASSDILVGYTF
TRBV6-6	.	.	TRBJ1-3	TGTGCCAGCAGCAACACAGGGTGGGGAAACACCATATATTTT	CASSNTGWGNTIYF
TRBV12-5	TRBD2	.	TRBJ2-3	TGTGCTAGTGGGGTAGCGGGAACTAGCACAGATACGCAGTATTTT	CASGVAGTSTDTQYF
TRBV6-5	TRBD1	once	TRBJ1-1	TGTGCCAGCAGTTACTCGGGACAGCGAATTGAAGCTTTCTTT	CASSYSGQRIEAFF